This T cell receptor (beta chain) comes out of a study of blood T cell repertoires in COVID-19. Profiled with immunoSEQ multiplex PCR; TCRdb holds only in-frame clones, not every one. Of about 94,000 clones in the sample, roughly 91% are singletons; the top ten hold 4.9%. The CDR3 is made up of 14 amino acids. With 10 bases removed from V and 4 bases from J, the gap between germline ends came to 14 bases. CDR1 is SGHAT and CDR2 is FQNNGV in the germline V gene. The sample comprised peripheral blood. This clonotype was sampled from a woman older than 75 with acute or convalescent COVID-19. The chain has TRBV11-2 and TRBJ1-6; D is perhaps TRBD1 (5 bases). The CDR3 reads CATTTALYNSPLHF. CDR3 coding DNA: TGTGCCACTACGACAGCTCTATATAATTCACCCCTCCACTTT.